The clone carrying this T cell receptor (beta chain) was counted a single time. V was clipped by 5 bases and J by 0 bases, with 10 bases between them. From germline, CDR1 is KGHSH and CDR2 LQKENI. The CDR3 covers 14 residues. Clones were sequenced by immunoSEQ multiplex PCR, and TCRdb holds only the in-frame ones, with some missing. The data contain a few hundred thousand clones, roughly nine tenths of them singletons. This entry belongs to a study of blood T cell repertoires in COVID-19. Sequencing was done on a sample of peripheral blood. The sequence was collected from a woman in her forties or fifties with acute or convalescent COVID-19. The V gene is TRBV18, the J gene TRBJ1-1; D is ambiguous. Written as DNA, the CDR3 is TGTGCCAGCTCAGCGGAGACGATGAACACTGAAGCTTTCTTT. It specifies CASSAETMNTEAFF.